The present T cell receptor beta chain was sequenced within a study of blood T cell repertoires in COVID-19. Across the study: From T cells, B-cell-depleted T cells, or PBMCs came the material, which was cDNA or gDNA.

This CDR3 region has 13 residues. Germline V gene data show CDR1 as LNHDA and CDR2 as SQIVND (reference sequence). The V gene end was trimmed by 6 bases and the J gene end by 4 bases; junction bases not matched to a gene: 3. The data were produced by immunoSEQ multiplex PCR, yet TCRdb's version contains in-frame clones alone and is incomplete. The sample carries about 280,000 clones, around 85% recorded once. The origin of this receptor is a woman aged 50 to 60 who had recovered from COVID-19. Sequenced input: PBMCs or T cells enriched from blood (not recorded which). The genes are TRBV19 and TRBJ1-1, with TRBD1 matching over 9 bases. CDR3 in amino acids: CASRQGAGTEAFF. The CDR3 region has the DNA TGTGCCAGTAGACAGGGGGCGGGCACTGAAGCTTTCTTT. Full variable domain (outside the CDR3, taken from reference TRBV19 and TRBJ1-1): DGGITQSPKYLFRKEGQNVTLSCEQNLNHDAMYWYRQDPGQGLRLIYYSQIVNDFQKGDIAEGYSVSREKKESFPLTVTSAQKNPTAFYLCASRQGAGTEAFFGQGTRLTVV.